A selection of T cell receptor beta chains follows, all from one sample in a study of neurological immune-mediated disorders. TCRdb reanalysed the 5' RACE reads using MiXCR and keeps one entry per CDR3 protein. The table has around 130,000 distinct CDR3 sequences, about 3.4% seen once. The sample taken for sequencing was PBMCs. The receptors were gathered from a woman between 25 and 40 years old with multiple sclerosis. Both conserved end residues are part of each CDR3. A D gene is named only where the DNA matches it firmly. Expanded clones get a size class; other rows say once, few or many, or leave the size out.

clone size: many
V gene: TRBV5-4
D gene: -
J gene: TRBJ2-5
CDR3 DNA: TGTGCCAGCAGCCCCCTTGAAAGCGGGACCCAGTACTTC
CDR3 protein: CASSPLESGTQYF

clone size: many
V gene: TRBV18
D gene: TRBD2
J gene: TRBJ2-3
CDR3 DNA: TGTGCCAGCTCACCACCTTCCCTAGCGGAGGATACGCAGTATTTT
CDR3 protein: CASSPPSLAEDTQYF

clone size: many
V gene: TRBV5-6
D gene: -
J gene: TRBJ2-3
CDR3 DNA: TGTGCCAGCAGCCCCGGGGGACAGTACACAGATACGCAGTATTTT
CDR3 protein: CASSPGGQYTDTQYF

clone size: many
V gene: TRBV20-1
D gene: -
J gene: TRBJ1-6
CDR3 DNA: TGCAGTGCTAGAGCCGCAGGGGTTAATTCACCCCTCCACTTT
CDR3 protein: CSARAAGVNSPLHF

clone size: many
V gene: TRBV20-1
D gene: -
J gene: TRBJ2-1
CDR3 DNA: TGCAGTGCTAGAGGGTACAGCGGAGCCTACAATGAGCAGTTCTTC
CDR3 protein: CSARGYSGAYNEQFF

clone size: many
V gene: TRBV19
D gene: -
J gene: TRBJ2-1
CDR3 DNA: TGTGCCAGTAGTGCCACCCCAACCCAAAGCTTTTACAATGAGCAGTTCTTC
CDR3 protein: CASSATPTQSFYNEQFF

clone size: many
V gene: TRBV5-1
D gene: -
J gene: TRBJ2-1
CDR3 DNA: TGCGCCAGCAGACTCTACAATGAGCAGTTCTTC
CDR3 protein: CASRLYNEQFF

clone size: many
V gene: TRBV12-3/TRBV12-4
D gene: -
J gene: TRBJ2-1
CDR3 DNA: TGTGCCAGCAGTTCGGACTTCCTATCCTACTACAATGAGCAGTTCTTC
CDR3 protein: CASSSDFLSYYNEQFF

clone size: many
V gene: TRBV4-3
D gene: TRBD2
J gene: TRBJ2-1
CDR3 DNA: TGCGCCAGCAGCCAAGATGGGGCGGGAGCCTACAATGAGCAGTTCTTC
CDR3 protein: CASSQDGAGAYNEQFF

clone size: many
V gene: TRBV20-1
D gene: -
J gene: TRBJ2-5
CDR3 DNA: TGCAGTGCTAGAGGACTAACCCTAGGCGTTGGGGAGACCCAGTACTTC
CDR3 protein: CSARGLTLGVGETQYF

clone size: many
V gene: TRBV11-2
D gene: -
J gene: TRBJ1-1
CDR3 DNA: TGTGCCAGCAGTCGCCTCGGGGCCCCCGGAGCTTTCTTT
CDR3 protein: CASSRLGAPGAFF

clone size: -
V gene: TRBV6-6
D gene: -
J gene: TRBJ1-3
CDR3 DNA: TGTGCCAGCAGGGGAGCGGGGGGCTCTGGAAACACCATATATTTT
CDR3 protein: CASRGAGGSGNTIYF

clone size: many
V gene: TRBV6-5
D gene: -
J gene: TRBJ2-7
CDR3 DNA: TGTGCCAGCAGCAAGACAGGACGGTTCTACGAGCAGTACTTC
CDR3 protein: CASSKTGRFYEQYF

clone size: many
V gene: TRBV15
D gene: -
J gene: TRBJ2-7
CDR3 DNA: TGTGCCACCAGCAGAGATTCAAGGCAGTCCTACGAGCAGTACTTC
CDR3 protein: CATSRDSRQSYEQYF

clone size: many
V gene: TRBV20-1
D gene: -
J gene: TRBJ2-7
CDR3 DNA: TGCAGTGCATGCGAGCTGGGGGTCTACGAGCAGTACTTC
CDR3 protein: CSACELGVYEQYF

clone size: many
V gene: TRBV5-1
D gene: -
J gene: TRBJ2-3
CDR3 DNA: TGCGCCAGCAAAGGCGGGGGCCTTAGCACAGATACGCAGTATTTT
CDR3 protein: CASKGGGLSTDTQYF

clone size: many
V gene: TRBV6-2/TRBV6-3
D gene: -
J gene: TRBJ2-7
CDR3 DNA: TGTGCCAGCAGAGGCTCGCTCTACGAGCAGTACTTC
CDR3 protein: CASRGSLYEQYF

clone size: many
V gene: TRBV7-9
D gene: -
J gene: TRBJ2-5
CDR3 DNA: TGTGCCAGCAGCTTCGGGTTGCCGGGGGAGACCCAGTACTTC
CDR3 protein: CASSFGLPGETQYF

clone size: few
V gene: TRBV7-7
D gene: TRBD2
J gene: TRBJ2-1
CDR3 DNA: TGTGCCAGCAGCTTAAACTCCGGGACTAGCGGGAGAGGGGAGCAGTTCTTC
CDR3 protein: CASSLNSGTSGRGEQFF

clone size: many
V gene: TRBV20-1
D gene: -
J gene: TRBJ2-7
CDR3 DNA: TGCAGTGCTAGAGGACGGGACGAGCAGTACTTC
CDR3 protein: CSARGRDEQYF

clone size: many
V gene: TRBV15
D gene: TRBD1
J gene: TRBJ2-1
CDR3 DNA: TGTGCCACCAGCAGAGCATGGACAGGGCGGGACAATGAGCAGTTCTTC
CDR3 protein: CATSRAWTGRDNEQFF

clone size: many
V gene: TRBV20-1
D gene: -
J gene: TRBJ1-5
CDR3 DNA: TGCAGTGCTAAGCGGGACGCCTCGGGTCAGCCCCAGCATTTT
CDR3 protein: CSAKRDASGQPQHF

clone size: many
V gene: TRBV20-1
D gene: -
J gene: TRBJ2-1
CDR3 DNA: TGCAGTGCTGGGGGGCAGGTCAAGAGTTACAATGAGCAGTTCTTC
CDR3 protein: CSAGGQVKSYNEQFF

clone size: many
V gene: TRBV20-1
D gene: -
J gene: TRBJ2-3
CDR3 DNA: TGCAGTGCTAGAGATCCTGGAAGCACAGATACGCAGTATTTT
CDR3 protein: CSARDPGSTDTQYF

clone size: many
V gene: TRBV20-1
D gene: -
J gene: TRBJ2-1
CDR3 DNA: TGCAGTGCTAGCGGAACCCCCCACAATGAGCAGTTCTTC
CDR3 protein: CSASGTPHNEQFF

clone size: many
V gene: TRBV20-1
D gene: -
J gene: TRBJ2-7
CDR3 DNA: TGCAGTGCTACCACCCCCTACGAGCAGTACTTC
CDR3 protein: CSATTPYEQYF

clone size: many
V gene: TRBV10-3
D gene: -
J gene: TRBJ1-1
CDR3 DNA: TGTGCCATCAGTTCGGGACGGCAGAACACTGAAGCTTTCTTT
CDR3 protein: CAISSGRQNTEAFF

clone size: few
V gene: TRBV4-3
D gene: -
J gene: TRBJ1-1
CDR3 DNA: TGCGCCAGCAGCCAAGATCTTGGTCTGAACACTGAAGCTTTCTTT
CDR3 protein: CASSQDLGLNTEAFF

clone size: few
V gene: TRBV20-1
D gene: -
J gene: TRBJ2-3
CDR3 DNA: TGCAGTGCGCTATCAGATACGCAGTATTTT
CDR3 protein: CSALSDTQYF

clone size: many
V gene: TRBV7-9
D gene: -
J gene: TRBJ1-1
CDR3 DNA: TGTGCCAGCAGCCCCCCGGGCCCCAGCTCGGAAAACACTGAAGCTTTCTTT
CDR3 protein: CASSPPGPSSENTEAFF

clone size: many
V gene: TRBV30
D gene: -
J gene: TRBJ2-3
CDR3 DNA: TGTGCCTGGAGTGGGGAAGACACAGATACGCAGTATTTT
CDR3 protein: CAWSGEDTDTQYF

clone size: few
V gene: TRBV5-1
D gene: -
J gene: TRBJ2-1
CDR3 DNA: TGCGCCAGCAGCTTGGTAGACACTTTTAACCCAAACAATGAGCAGTTCTTC
CDR3 protein: CASSLVDTFNPNNEQFF

clone size: many
V gene: TRBV5-1
D gene: -
J gene: TRBJ1-2
CDR3 DNA: TGCGCCAGCAGCTTGGCGGACGCCTATGGCTACACCTTC
CDR3 protein: CASSLADAYGYTF

clone size: many
V gene: TRBV5-1
D gene: -
J gene: TRBJ2-1
CDR3 DNA: TGCGCCAGCAGCTTGGTTCCAGGGATCTACAATGAGCAGTTCTTC
CDR3 protein: CASSLVPGIYNEQFF

clone size: many
V gene: TRBV12-3/TRBV12-4
D gene: -
J gene: TRBJ2-3
CDR3 DNA: TGTGCCAGCACCCCCCGGGGGACTAGCACAGATACGCAGTATTTT
CDR3 protein: CASTPRGTSTDTQYF

clone size: many
V gene: TRBV7-2
D gene: TRBD1
J gene: TRBJ2-5
CDR3 DNA: TGTGCCAGCAGCTTAAGAGGGACAGGGAGCCAGTACTTC
CDR3 protein: CASSLRGTGSQYF

clone size: many
V gene: TRBV25-1
D gene: TRBD1
J gene: TRBJ1-2
CDR3 DNA: TGTGCCAGCAGTACCACACAGGGGTGGGAGGGCTACACCTTC
CDR3 protein: CASSTTQGWEGYTF

clone size: -
V gene: TRBV25-1
D gene: TRBD2
J gene: TRBJ2-4
CDR3 DNA: TGTGCCAGCAGTGTTGGGAGGGGAGCCAAAAACATTCAGTACTTC
CDR3 protein: CASSVGRGAKNIQYF

clone size: many
V gene: TRBV6-6
D gene: -
J gene: TRBJ2-1
CDR3 DNA: TGTGCCAGCAGTTACCCTATTGGGGGGAAGACCAATGAGCAGTTCTTC
CDR3 protein: CASSYPIGGKTNEQFF

clone size: many
V gene: TRBV5-1
D gene: TRBD2
J gene: TRBJ2-3
CDR3 DNA: TGCGCCAGCAGCTTGATCACCCCGAGCGGGAGGGCCCCAGATACGCAGTATTTT
CDR3 protein: CASSLITPSGRAPDTQYF

clone size: many
V gene: TRBV5-1
D gene: -
J gene: TRBJ1-2
CDR3 DNA: TGCGCCAGCAGCTTGTGGGGACCTAGGGACGGGGGTAGAGATGTCTACACCTTC
CDR3 protein: CASSLWGPRDGGRDVYTF

clone size: many
V gene: TRBV6-5
D gene: -
J gene: TRBJ1-5
CDR3 DNA: TGTGCCAGCAGTTACTCGACGAGGGATCAGCCCCAGCATTTT
CDR3 protein: CASSYSTRDQPQHF

clone size: many
V gene: TRBV12-3/TRBV12-4
D gene: -
J gene: TRBJ1-3
CDR3 DNA: TGTGCCAGCGACGGGACAGGAAACACCATATATTTT
CDR3 protein: CASDGTGNTIYF

clone size: many
V gene: TRBV21-1
D gene: -
J gene: TRBJ1-1
CDR3 DNA: TGTGCCAGCAGCAAAGAGAAACGGGGAGTTTTCTTT
CDR3 protein: CASSKEKRGVFF

clone size: -
V gene: TRBV20-1
D gene: TRBD1
J gene: TRBJ2-7
CDR3 DNA: TGCAGTGCTTCCGACAGGGCTTCGATTTTAAGCTCCTACGAGCAGTACTTC
CDR3 protein: CSASDRASILSSYEQYF

clone size: many
V gene: TRBV7-2
D gene: TRBD2
J gene: TRBJ2-2
CDR3 DNA: TGTGCCAGCAGCCTTAGCGGGCCGAACACCGGGGAGCTGTTTTTT
CDR3 protein: CASSLSGPNTGELFF

clone size: many
V gene: TRBV3-1
D gene: -
J gene: TRBJ1-1
CDR3 DNA: TGTGCCAGCAGCCAAGATCGTCGGGGTCGCACTGAAGCTTTCTTT
CDR3 protein: CASSQDRRGRTEAFF